This TCR beta chain derives from a study of cytomegalovirus exposure and HLA in healthy donors. Study outcomes and limitations: Some TCR beta chains (roughly 150 of them) were listed as cytomegalovirus-associated.

The donors belonged to the approximately 120-subject validation cohort, separate from the approximately 700-subject first cohort. Repertoires were generated with immunoSEQ multiplex PCR, while TCRdb's copy carries only in-frame clones and drops some. The profile shows about 150,000 clones, about 86% of them singletons. Comment on this clone: Its specificity is not known.

V was cut by 3 bases and J by 6 bases, with 14 bases left in between. Germline V gene lookup returns CDR1 KGHSH and CDR2 LQKENI. This CDR3 contains 14 residues. The J gene is TRBJ1-2, the V gene TRBV18; D perhaps matches TRBD1 (5 bases). The source is a human donor in good health. Material for sequencing was PBMCs. Here the CDR3 reads CASSPWGTGDGYTF. Written as DNA, the CDR3 is TGTGCCAGCTCACCGTGGGGGACTGGGGATGGCTACACCTTC.